Listed here are 14 T cell receptor beta chains from one sample, sequenced in a study of blood T cell repertoires in COVID-19. Here immunoSEQ multiplex PCR was the method, and the copy in TCRdb shows in-frame clones only, minus some. The sample contains 150,000 to 200,000 clones, approximately 92% of which appear only once. Sequencing used peripheral blood. These receptor sequences come from a man aged 25-45 years with COVID-19, enrolled during active disease.

The genes are TRBV11-1 and TRBJ2-1; D is possibly TRBD2 (6 bases). Per germline, CDR1 SGHAT and CDR2 FQDESV (reference sequence). Trimming removed 3 bases at V and 6 bases at J, with 12 bases between. CDR3 size: 14 residues. The CDR3 reads CASSLVGRPNEQFF. The CDR3 DNA is TGTGCCAGCAGCTTGGTCGGGAGACCCAATGAGCAGTTCTTC.

The V and J genes are TRBV7-8 and TRBJ2-3, with D hard to call. Trimming shortened V by 2 bases and J by 4 bases, and 10 bases separated the two germline ends. Germline CDR1 and CDR2: SGHVS and FQNEAQ. This CDR3 spans 14 amino acids. CDR3 region: CASSLSLTADTQYF. In DNA form, the CDR3 reads TGTGCCAGCAGCTTAAGTCTAACGGCAGATACGCAGTATTTT.

V is TRBV19 and J is TRBJ2-5; TRBD1 matches at 10 bases. With 3 bases clipped from V and 2 bases from J, the junction kept 15 bases outside the gene matches. Germline assignment: CDR1 LNHDA and CDR2 SQIVND (reference sequence). The CDR3 has 19 amino acids. The CDR3 here is CASSIGTGVLAAGQETQYF. CDR3 sequence (DNA): TGTGCCAGTAGTATTGGGACAGGGGTCTTGGCCGCCGGACAAGAGACCCAGTACTTC.

This clone came up once. V usage is TRBV28 and J usage is TRBJ1-2; 10 positions match TRBD1. Looked up from germline, CDR1 is MDHEN and CDR2 is SYDVKM. This CDR3 comprises 17 residues. J gave up 6 bases and V 3 bases, and 13 bases lay outside the gene matches. The CDR3 nucleotides are TGTGCCAGCAGTTTTTCATACGGGACAGGGGAGGTGAATGGCTACACCTTC. Its translation: CASSFSYGTGEVNGYTF.

The sample holds a few counts of this clone. This rearrangement joins TRBV2 to TRBJ2-3; TRBD2 is a possible D gene (6 bases). Between the trimmed V and J ends, which lost 7 bases and 5 bases, there was a span of 13 bases. CDR3 length equals 13 residues. Germline loops: CDR1 SNHLY, CDR2 FYNNEI. CDR3 protein: CASMAGSEDTQYF. The CDR3 DNA is TGTGCCAGCATGGCGGGATCAGAAGATACGCAGTATTTT.

The J gene is TRBJ1-1, the V gene TRBV7-3; no clear D gene. V was pared by 3 bases and J by 1 base, with 12 bases between. This CDR3 is built from 15 residues. In germline, CDR1 is SGHTA, CDR2 FQGTGA. In nucleotides, the CDR3 is TGTGCCAGCAGCTTCCTCCGGGTTGAGAACACTGAAGCTTTCTTT. This codes for CASSFLRVENTEAFF.

The genes are TRBV7-3 and TRBJ1-6; D gene unclear. Germline loops: CDR1 SGHTA, CDR2 FQGTGA. Trimming shortened V by 5 bases and J by 6 bases, and 8 bases separated the two germline ends. The CDR3 is 13 residues long. The CDR3 is CASSPNPNSPLHF. For the CDR3, the DNA is TGTGCCAGCAGCCCTAACCCTAATTCACCCCTCCACTTT.

The chain carries TRBV5-5 and TRBJ2-1, with D maybe TRBD1 (6 bases). This CDR3 has 15 amino acids. Trimming pared 4 bases from V and 3 bases from J, leaving 14 bases between. Germline loops: CDR1 SGHKS, CDR2 YYEKEE (reference sequence). The CDR3 spells CASSPRGPDYNEQFF. CDR3 DNA sequence: TGTGCCAGCAGCCCCAGGGGCCCAGACTACAATGAGCAGTTCTTC.

V and J are TRBV6-5 and TRBJ1-2; D uncertain. The CDR3 extends over 13 amino acids. V lost 2 bases and J 6 bases, leaving 10 bases between the germline ends. CDR1 is MNHEY and CDR2 is SVGAGI in the germline V gene. This CDR3 is CASSYGGWDGYTF. CDR3 nucleotide sequence: TGTGCCAGCAGTTACGGAGGGTGGGATGGCTACACCTTC.

The chain employs TRBV2 and TRBJ2-1, with 7 bases lining up with TRBD1. CDR1 SNHLY and CDR2 FYNNEI come from the germline V gene. Trimming at V came to 6 bases and at J to 12 bases, leaving 17 bases not matched to a gene. This CDR3 contains 15 residues. Here the CDR3 reads CASRFLGTAFQGQFF. The CDR3 nucleotides read TGTGCCAGCAGGTTTCTGGGGACAGCTTTTCAGGGGCAGTTCTTC.

This chain uses TRBV19 with TRBJ1-5, with 12 bases that match TRBD1. The CDR3 has 19 amino acids. The ends lost 8 bases at V and 1 base at J; junction bases unmatched: 15. From germline, CDR1 is LNHDA and CDR2 SQIVND (reference sequence). The CDR3 region is CASCPTPGQGALSNQPQHF. CDR3 coding DNA: TGTGCCAGTTGCCCGACCCCGGGACAGGGGGCGTTGAGCAATCAGCCCCAGCATTTT.

V usage is TRBV5-8 and J usage is TRBJ2-1; no clear D. Trimming took 4 bases from V and 4 from J, leaving 21 bases between them. The CDR3 extends over 17 amino acids. Germline-derived CDR1 and CDR2 are SGHTS and YDEGEE. CDR3: CASSRSLARVPYNEQFF. CDR3 DNA sequence: TGTGCCAGCAGCCGTTCCCTCGCCCGAGTCCCATACAATGAGCAGTTCTTC. The variable domain in full, completed from reference TRBV5-8 and TRBJ2-1, reads EAGVTQSPTHLIKTRGQQATLRCSPISGHTSVYWYQQALGLGLQFLLWYDEGEERNRGNFPPRFSGRQFPNYSSELNVNALELEDSALYLCASSRSLARVPYNEQFFGPGTRLTVL.

V and J are TRBV7-3 and TRBJ1-2; D is perhaps TRBD1 (5 bases). In germline, CDR1 is SGHTA, CDR2 FQGTGA. CDR3 length: 13 amino acids. Trimming took off 6 bases at V and 4 bases at J, with 12 bases between the two ends. CDR3 residues: CASSQGNSYGYTF. DNA for the CDR3: TGTGCCAGCAGTCAGGGCAATTCCTATGGCTACACCTTC.

The CDR3 protein is CASSFGGTNQPQHF. The CDR3 DNA sequence: TGTGCCAGCAGTTTCGGTGGGACAAATCAGCCCCAGCATTTT. V gene TRBV28 combines with J gene TRBJ1-5, with TRBD1 as a possible D gene (6 bases). The V gene's germline CDR1 is MDHEN and CDR2 SYDVKM. This CDR3 has 14 residues. V lost 3 bases and J lost 4, with 10 bases in between. Complete variable domain (other parts from reference TRBV28 and TRBJ1-5): DVKVTQSSRYLVKRTGEKVFLECVQDMDHENMFWYRQDPGLGLRLIYFSYDVKMKEKGDIPEGYSVSREKKERFSLILESASTNQTSMYLCASSFGGTNQPQHFGDGTRLSIL.